This T cell receptor beta chain comes out of a study of T cell responses to AZD1222 COVID-19 vaccine. Regarding the study as a whole: Compared with day 0, the breadth and depth of the Spike-specific TCR repertoire rose significantly after two doses of AZD1222. Samples come after the peak T cell response, not at day 14.

Trimming left V 4 bases short and J 0 bases short, with 12 bases between. This CDR3 contains 16 residues. Germline CDR1 is SNHLY and CDR2 is FYNNEI. Libraries were prepared by immunoSEQ multiplex PCR; TCRdb keeps only in-frame clonotypes and omits some of them. Of around 50,000 clones in the sample, about 86% were seen once. This clone was observed a few times. Its antigen is currently unknown. Second-dose groups at about 4 or about 12 weeks were pooled. J is TRBJ2-2 and V is TRBV2; no firm D call. Sequences were derived from peripheral blood, sampled 28 days after the second AZD1222 dose. This receptor was taken from an adult who received the AZD1222 COVID-19 vaccine. The CDR3 nucleotides read TGTGCCAGCAGTGGTTGGCAGCACGCGAACACCGGGGAGCTGTTTTTT. It yields the protein CASSGWQHANTGELFF.